A selection of T cell receptor beta chains follows, all from one sample in a study of vaccination and CD4 T cells after COVID-19. In TCRdb, the PCR reads were re-called with MiXCR into one record per CDR3 protein. Among 9,000 to 15,000 distinct CDR3 sequences listed, 50% to 75% were seen once. Their target antigens are unknown. Sequencing was done on a sample of CD4+ T cells from blood, cultured in vitro. Receptor source: a human donor who had recovered from COVID-19. Each CDR3 is given with its conserved first and last residue. The D gene is left open where the match is weak. Some rows mark clone size as missing; the rest say once, few, many or name a class of expanded clone.

length	V	J	D	size	CDR3	DNA
18	TRBV19	TRBJ2-1	TRBD2	-	CASTPGLAGGKLYNEQFF	TGTGCCAGTACCCCAGGACTAGCGGGAGGGAAACTATACAATGAGCAGTTCTTC
13	TRBV12-3/TRBV12-4	TRBJ2-3	-	-	CASRRDFTDTQYF	TGTGCCAGCAGGCGGGATTTCACAGATACGCAGTATTTT
16	TRBV28	TRBJ2-2	-	few	CASTPAGTLNTGELFF	TGTGCCAGCACCCCGGCCGGGACATTGAACACCGGGGAGCTGTTTTTT
15	TRBV20-1	TRBJ1-2	-	few	CSARDLGQLFYGYTF	TGCAGTGCTAGAGATCTAGGACAGCTGTTCTATGGCTACACCTTC
13	TRBV20-1	TRBJ2-7	-	once	CSLLRGNSYEQYF	TGCAGTCTACTTCGCGGGAACTCCTACGAGCAGTACTTC
14	TRBV20-1	TRBJ2-7	TRBD2	few	CSARESVAGNEQYF	TGCAGTGCTAGAGAGAGCGTAGCGGGAAACGAGCAGTACTTC
14	TRBV7-3	TRBJ1-6	TRBD1	-	CASSLDRENSPLHF	TGTGCCAGCAGCTTGGACAGGGAGAATTCACCCCTCCACTTT
14	TRBV12-3/TRBV12-4	TRBJ2-3	-	-	CASSHDTPTDTQYF	TGTGCCAGCAGCCATGACACCCCCACAGATACGCAGTATTTT
16	TRBV19	TRBJ1-5	-	-	CASSAGGSVGSQPQHF	TGTGCCAGTAGCGCGGGGGGTTCGGTGGGGTCTCAGCCCCAGCATTTT
13	TRBV11-2	TRBJ2-5	-	-	CASSLRLRETQYF	TGTGCCAGCAGCTTGCGACTACGGGAGACCCAGTACTTC
14	TRBV7-9	TRBJ2-2	TRBD2	-	CASSLGSGSGELFF	TGTGCCAGCAGCTTAGGTAGCGGGTCCGGGGAGCTGTTTTTT
15	TRBV6-1	TRBJ2-5	TRBD1	-	CASTIRTGGGETQYF	TGTGCCAGCACTATTCGGACAGGGGGGGGAGAGACCCAGTACTTC